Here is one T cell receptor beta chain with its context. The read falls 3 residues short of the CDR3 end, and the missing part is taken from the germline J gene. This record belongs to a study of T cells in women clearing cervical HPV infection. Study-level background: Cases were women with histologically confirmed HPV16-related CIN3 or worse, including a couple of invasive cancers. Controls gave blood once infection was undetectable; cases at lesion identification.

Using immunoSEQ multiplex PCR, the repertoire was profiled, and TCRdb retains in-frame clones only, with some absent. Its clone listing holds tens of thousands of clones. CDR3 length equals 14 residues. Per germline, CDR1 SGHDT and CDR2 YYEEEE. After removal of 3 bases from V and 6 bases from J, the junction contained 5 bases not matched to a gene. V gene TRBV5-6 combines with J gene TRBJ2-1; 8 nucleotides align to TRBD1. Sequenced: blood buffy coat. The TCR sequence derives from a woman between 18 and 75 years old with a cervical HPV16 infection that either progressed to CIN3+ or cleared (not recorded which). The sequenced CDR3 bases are TGTGCCAGCAGCTCCTTGGACAGGGCCAATGAG. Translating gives CASSSLDRANE. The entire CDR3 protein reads CASSSLDRANEQFF.